A selection of T cell receptor beta chains follows, all from one sample in a study of T cell repertoires in cytomegalovirus infection. TCRdb reprocessed the reads via MiXCR and lists one record per CDR3 protein. The sample has hundreds of thousands of distinct CDR3 sequences, about 9.1% seen once. Sequences were obtained from PBMCs. These receptor sequences come from a human donor in good health (CMV status not recorded). Some clones in this sample may be carry-over from other donors' samples. CDR3s leave out the opening cysteine and the closing phenylalanine or tryptophan. Some rows mark clone size as missing; the rest say once, few, many or name a class of expanded clone.

V gene	clone size	CDR3 protein
TRBV5-4	many	ASSLGTSGRSSYNEQF
TRBV10-3	NA	AAIGGTEGTQY
TRBV7-9	many	ASSLEGLWTGQLSPLH
TRBV18	NA	ASSPGPGNEQF
TRBV13	many	ASSSHRDLAKNIQY
TRBV3-1	NA	ASSQETPEGAGGYT
TRBV28	many	ASTPPGTNYGYT
TRBV7-9	many	ASSIGTGTPGETQY
TRBV12-3/TRBV12-4	NA	ASSPGQGGGGPTDTQY
TRBV29-1	NA	SVEVQFEAF
TRBV14	many	ASSSGQGLNSPLH
TRBV20-1	few	SAPPTGRDQPQH
TRBV5-5	NA	ASSFDRGVYGYT
TRBV29-1	many	SVINPLKDGVYGYT
TRBV2	NA	ASSKDNFSNQSQH
TRBV20-1	many	SASILGELGDTQY
TRBV20-1	few	SANGEYGYT
TRBV20-1	many	SARDLRSGGGAADTQY
TRBV24-1	many	ATSDPYPSHDSNQPQH
TRBV29-1	many	STSSPLNTEAF
TRBV19	many	ASRLGGQRDTEAF
TRBV27	many	ASSLDPPPGQGRFGTDTQY
TRBV12-3/TRBV12-4	many	ASSKTTVGELF
TRBV20-1	NA	SARDPSGSGDEQF
TRBV25-1	many	ASGLSGSTDTQY
TRBV5-6	few	ASSAGLKEVGISNQPQH
TRBV6-2/TRBV6-3	few	ASRIEDSPLH
TRBV7-2	many	ASSPNPRQVLFVT
TRBV7-2	many	ASSFAMARTEAF
TRBV7-7	many	ASSLKGMRGPQH
TRBV25-1	few	ASSDARTGDYGYT
TRBV28	many	ASRLLGTGGFTGELF
TRBV25-1	few	ASTPKGSYEQY